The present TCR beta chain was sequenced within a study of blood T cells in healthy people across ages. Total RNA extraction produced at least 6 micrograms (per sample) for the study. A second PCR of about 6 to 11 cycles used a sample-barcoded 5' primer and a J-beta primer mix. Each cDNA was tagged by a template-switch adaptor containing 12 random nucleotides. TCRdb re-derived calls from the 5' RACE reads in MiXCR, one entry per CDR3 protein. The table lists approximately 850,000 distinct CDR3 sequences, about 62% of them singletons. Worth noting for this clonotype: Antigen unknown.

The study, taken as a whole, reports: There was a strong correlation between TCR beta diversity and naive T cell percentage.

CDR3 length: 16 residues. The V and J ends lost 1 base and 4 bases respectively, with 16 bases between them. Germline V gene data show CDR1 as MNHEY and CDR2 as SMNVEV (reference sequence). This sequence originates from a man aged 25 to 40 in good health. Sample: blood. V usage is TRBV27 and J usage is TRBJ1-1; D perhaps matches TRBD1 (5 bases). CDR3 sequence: CASSLLGGRSGTEAFF. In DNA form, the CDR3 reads TGTGCCAGCAGTTTATTGGGGGGAAGGAGTGGCACTGAAGCTTTCTTT.